The 3 T cell receptor beta chains below were found in one sample sequenced in a study of T cell repertoires in cytomegalovirus infection. TCRdb independently ran MiXCR on the reads; one entry per CDR3 protein. The sample holds approximately 340,000 distinct CDR3 sequences, roughly 29% seen once. No antigen has been assigned to these receptors. The sample in question was cultured PBMCs, obtained from culture after CMV antigen stimulation. All receptors come from a human donor in good health (CMV status not recorded). Some clones in this sample may be carry-over from other donors' samples.

This chain uses TRBV7-2 with TRBJ2-1, with 10 bases lining up with TRBD2. Germline trimming cut 1 base from V and 8 bases from J; bases unmatched to any gene: 5. Germline CDR1 reads SGHTA; CDR2 reads FQGNSA. The CDR3 is 15 amino acids. This CDR3 is CASSLGGTSADEQFF. CDR3 nucleotides: TGTGCCAGCAGCTTAGGGGGGACTAGCGCTGATGAGCAGTTCTTC.

The chain couples TRBV19 to TRBJ2-5; 9 nucleotides match TRBD2. This CDR3 is 19 amino acids long. Germline values: CDR1 LNHDA, CDR2 SQIVND (reference sequence). V trimming: 5 bases; J trimming: 2 bases; junction bases outside the gene matches: 18. The CDR3 nucleotides are TGTGCCAGTAGTGTCGGCGCCGGGAGGCCCAGCGGGAGGCAAGAGACCCAGTACTTC. This codes for CASSVGAGRPSGRQETQYF.

The V gene is TRBV10-3, the J gene TRBJ1-1, with TRBD1 as a possible D gene (5 bases). This CDR3 has 15 residues. Per germline, CDR1 ENHRY and CDR2 SYGVKD. V was shortened by 3 bases and J by 2 bases, with 13 bases between the two germline ends. The CDR3, as DNA: TGTGCCATCAGTGACGGGCAGGGCATTAACACTGAAGCTTTCTTT. Residues: CAISDGQGINTEAFF.